This passage covers 8 T cell receptor beta chains from one sample sequenced in a study of cytomegalovirus exposure and HLA in healthy donors. Vbeta (60) and Jbeta (13) primers were used in the PCR. Profiled with immunoSEQ multiplex PCR; TCRdb holds only in-frame clones, not every one. The sample lists roughly 220,000 clones; around 75% were seen once. Sequencing was carried out using PBMCs. These receptors were taken from a woman aged 30 to 39 in good health and CMV-seronegative.

The sample holds a few counts of this clone. V gene TRBV2 combines with J gene TRBJ2-3; 7 nucleotides align to TRBD2. In germline, CDR1 is SNHLY, CDR2 FYNNEI. There are 16 residues in the CDR3. J lost 0 bases, V lost 6 bases, and 9 bases had no gene match. In DNA, the CDR3 is TGTGCCAGCAGCGCGTTCCTAGCGGAGAGCACAGATACGCAGTATTTT. It yields the protein CASSAFLAESTDTQYF.

This clone appeared a single time. This chain joins TRBV27 and TRBJ1-1; no clear D gene. The germline gives CDR1 MNHEY, CDR2 SMNVEV (reference sequence). The CDR3 loop spans 14 amino acids. V gave up 6 bases and J gave up 3 bases, with 14 bases separating them. As DNA, the CDR3 is TGTGCCAGCAGCCCCCTTTCCCCAGACACTGAAGCTTTCTTT. Encoded protein: CASSPLSPDTEAFF.

The chain carries TRBV12-5 and TRBJ2-5, with 9 bases lining up with TRBD2. The CDR3 length is 16 residues. Trimming cost V 6 bases and J 4 bases; bases outside gene matches: 12. Looked up from germline, CDR1 is LGHNT and CDR2 is FRNRAP. The CDR3 loop is CASGLFSGSLVETQYF. The CDR3 coding sequence is TGTGCTAGTGGCCTCTTTAGCGGGAGTTTGGTAGAGACCCAGTACTTC.

This clone was observed a few times. A junction boundary mismatches the germline segment, possibly from a read error. The chain employs TRBV7-3 and TRBJ1-2; 12 nucleotides align to TRBD1. CDR1 and CDR2 (germline): SGHTA, FQGTGA. CDR3 length equals 17 residues. The CDR3 nucleotides are TGCGCCAGCAGCCAAGATTTCGGGACAGGGGGCGCGTCTGGCTACACCTTC. This translates into CASSQDFGTGGASGYTF.

The chain employs TRBV9 and TRBJ2-4, with 8 bases identical to TRBD2. Germline V gives CDR1 SGDLS, CDR2 YYNGEE. V trimming: 0 bases; J trimming: 0 bases; junction bases outside the gene matches: 8. This CDR3 spans 18 amino acids. CDR3 sequence reads: CASSVAAGASLAKNIQYF. CDR3 coding DNA: TGTGCCAGCAGCGTAGCAGCGGGGGCTTCCCTAGCCAAAAACATTCAGTACTTC.

This chain links TRBV10-3 with TRBJ1-1; D not resolved. CDR3 size: 14 residues. V lost 5 bases and J 5 bases, leaving 15 bases between the germline ends. CDR1 is ENHRY, CDR2 SYGVKD, per germline. DNA for the CDR3: TGTGCCATCAGTATTTGGGGAGGTGATACTGAAGCTTTCTTT. Its protein product is CAISIWGGDTEAFF.

This rearrangement joins TRBV30 to TRBJ2-7; 7 nucleotides match TRBD2. The V segment lost 3 bases and the J segment 6 bases; nucleotides outside the gene matches: 8. The V gene's germline CDR1 is GTSNPN and CDR2 SVGIG (reference sequence). The CDR3 extends over 13 amino acids. CDR3 sequence reads: CAWSVAGVAEQYF. The CDR3 DNA reads TGTGCCTGGAGCGTCGCGGGAGTTGCCGAGCAGTACTTC.

The table lists this clone with a count of one. The chain carries TRBV2 and TRBJ2-5; weak D call: TRBD2 (5 bases). The CDR3 covers 14 residues. Germline V gives CDR1 SNHLY, CDR2 FYNNEI. V lost 4 bases, J lost 7 bases, and 16 bases lay in between. This CDR3 is CASSATTLVPTQYF. The CDR3 DNA is TGTGCCAGCAGTGCGACTACTTTAGTCCCGACCCAGTACTTC.